This TCR delta chain comes out of a study of Vγ9Vδ2 T cells in congenital toxoplasmosis (dated by TCRdb to the early 2020s). Study-level background: To diagnose congenital toxoplasmosis, IgG, IgM and IgA serology, Western blot and an in-house interferon-gamma release assay were used. Sequencing of the repertoires was done on samples from infants at two time points: 2 months after birth and 1 year of age. At 2 months, TCR sequencing included five or six infected and 10 uninfected infants, and at 1 year it included 3 infected and 4 uninfected infants. Gamma and delta chain CDR3 repertoires of sorted blood gammadelta T cells were compared between congenitally T. gondii-infected and uninfected infants.

The study at large found these results: Two months was the earliest age with enough suitable sample material for TCR repertoire analysis, so newborn repertoires were not sequenced. A public TRGV9 clonotype was highly prevalent in both infected and uninfected infants. Repertoire differences between infected and uninfected infants were less clearly seen at 1 year of age than at 2 months. In approximately 2-month-old infants, germline-encoded fetal-type TRDV2 CDR3 sequences seemed to be more common in infected than in uninfected infants, which suggests a footprint of in utero expansion. Compared with uninfected infants, infected infants at 2 months appeared to have fewer N additions in their TRGV9 and TRDV2 CDR3s, and this was especially true for TRDV2-TRDJ1 sequences.

The same treatment, consisting of spiramycin and/or pyrimethamine plus sulfadiazine plus folinic acid, was given to the mothers of both infected and uninfected infants. Every infant, whether infected or uninfected, was delivered at term, after more than 37 weeks of gestation. Approximately 0.97 mL of blood was used to isolate PBMCs by Lymphoprep gradient centrifugation, after which the PBMCs were cryopreserved in liquid nitrogen and shipped to Belgium. After thawing, the PBMCs were labeled with Zombie NIR viability dye and stained with antibodies against CD3, TCR gammadelta, Vgamma9 and Vdelta2. CD3+ TCRgammadelta+ T cells were sorted on a FACSAria III with a mean purity of about 98%. For each sample, RNA was extracted from about 10,000 sorted gammadelta T cells with the RNeasy Micro Kit. The study infants had mothers who were enrolled with primary T. gondii infection during pregnancy. Peripheral blood was collected from the infants at an outpatient microbiology and virology center in Pavia, Italy.

cDNA was generated in one tube by template-switch reverse transcription with TRGC- and TRDC-specific primers, using SuperScript II. The TRGC primer was designed to bind both the TRGC1 and TRGC2 constant genes. TRG and TRD amplification used the KAPA Real-Time Library Amplification Kit, with AMPure XP bead purification between steps. Index PCR with the Nextera XT Index Kit was used to attach Illumina sequencing adapters. Sequencing of TRG and TRD amplicons was performed on an Illumina MiSeq with the V2 300 kit, and 150 bp paired-end reads were generated. The paper's processing steps were these. Before further analysis, read quality was checked using FastQC version 0.11.8. With MiXCR version 3.0.3, reads were aligned to GenBank TRG or TRD reference genes and CDR3 sequences were built. Default MiXCR settings were kept, except that 3 rather than 5 consecutive nucleotides were used to assemble TRDD gene segments. N additions, CDR3 length, J segment length and clonotype sharing between samples were computed with VDJtools version 1.2.1. CDR3 sequences that were out of frame or contained stop codons were left out of the analysis. The overlap of infant repertoires with previously published Vgamma9Vdelta2 repertoires from fetal, cord blood and adult blood was compared. In TCRdb, clones were called once more from the public reads by CATT, and rows of identical DNA were later combined. V and J calls and clone size were set by TCRdb, not the authors. The sample records 300 to 450 delta-chain clones, roughly 14% of which are singletons. In total, the top ten clones hold roughly 31% of the sample.

Only a few counts were recorded for this clone. Its antigen is still unknown. TCRdb's listed protein matches a much larger clone and diverges from this DNA's translation at residue 8, likely through a read error; the protein shown comes from the DNA. From the cysteine through the phenylalanine, the CDR3 covers 18 amino acids. The only DNA kept is the CDR3, 54 bases in frame from the first base. The germline V gene supplies CDR1 GEAIGNYY and CDR2 EKD. Trimming takes 0 bases off V and 7 bases off J; junction bases not matched to a gene: 18. This receptor chain uses TRDV2 and TRDJ1, with 8 bases matching TRDD3. The sequenced sample consisted of gamma-delta T cells from blood. The TCR was taken from a child under 10 years old born to a mother with Toxoplasma gondii infection during pregnancy, either congenitally infected or uninfected (not recorded which). The CDR3 protein: CACDTGARGDRGEAKLIF. The DNA sequence is TGTGCCTGTGACACCGGAGCCCGGGGGGATAGGGGGGAGGCTAAACTCATCTTT.